This TCR beta chain was documented in a study of shared clonotypes between healthy human individuals. This clone came up once. Every donor, a Caucasian adult, lived in Nashville, Tennessee. Trimming removed 1 base from V and 5 bases from J, with 11 bases in between. The CDR3 extends over 14 amino acids. Germline-derived CDR1 and CDR2 are MNHEY and SMNVEV (reference sequence). The assay was immunoSEQ multiplex PCR, and TCRdb's table has in-frame clones only and misses some. This table holds about a million clones, roughly 80% found once. The receptor was isolated from a man aged 18-30 years in good health. Some clones in this sample may be carry-over from other donors' samples. Sequencing was carried out using memory CD4+ T cells from PBMCs. The subset: CD45RA-negative fraction. The rearrangement joins TRBV27 to TRBJ2-5, with D possibly TRBD1 on 5 matching bases. The chain's CDR3 is CASSLYQGFETQYF. The CDR3 DNA sequence: TGTGCCAGCAGTTTATACCAGGGATTCGAGACCCAGTACTTC.